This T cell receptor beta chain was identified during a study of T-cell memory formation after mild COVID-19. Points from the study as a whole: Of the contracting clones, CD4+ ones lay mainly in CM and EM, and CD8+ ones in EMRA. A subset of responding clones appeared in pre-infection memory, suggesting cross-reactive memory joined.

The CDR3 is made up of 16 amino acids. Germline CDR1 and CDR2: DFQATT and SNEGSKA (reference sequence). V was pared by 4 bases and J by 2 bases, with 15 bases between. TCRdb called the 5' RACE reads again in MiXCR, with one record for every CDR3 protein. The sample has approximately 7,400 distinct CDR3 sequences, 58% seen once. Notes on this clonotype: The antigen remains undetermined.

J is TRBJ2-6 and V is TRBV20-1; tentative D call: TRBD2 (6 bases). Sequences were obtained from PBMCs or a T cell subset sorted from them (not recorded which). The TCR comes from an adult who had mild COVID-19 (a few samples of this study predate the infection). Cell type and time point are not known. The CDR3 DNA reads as TGCAGTGCTACTCGGTGGGGGGAAACTGGGGCCAACGTCCTGACTTTC. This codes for CSATRWGETGANVLTF.